The next 28 T cell receptor beta chains were all read from a single sample in a study of breast tumors, draining lymph nodes, adjacent tissues. Each CDR3 protein is one row after TCRdb ran MiXCR on the multiplex PCR reads. The table has about 200,000 distinct CDR3 sequences, under 40% seen once. The lymph nodes were axillary draining lymph nodes from breast cancer patients. Sequenced: axillary lymph node tissue. These TCRs come from a female donor with breast cancer. Some clones in this sample may be carry-over from other donors' samples.

V usage is TRBV19 and J usage is TRBJ2-4; D is perhaps TRBD1 or TRBD2 (5 bases each). V was shortened by 7 bases and J by 6 bases, with 7 bases between the two germline ends. Germline CDR1 is LNHDA and CDR2 is SQIVND (reference sequence). The CDR3 runs to 11 residues. The CDR3 nucleotides are TGTGCCAGTATGGGGGTAAACATTCAGTACTTC. Its protein is CASMGVNIQYF.

This clonotype was detected a few times. The chain has TRBV7-2 and TRBJ2-4, with 10 bases aligning to TRBD2. CDR3 size: 17 residues. Germline V gives CDR1 SGHTA, CDR2 FQGNSA. V trimming: 0 bases; J trimming: 8 bases; junction bases outside the gene matches: 10. The CDR3 DNA sequence: TGTGCCAGCAGCTTAGCGTCTAGCGGGGGTCAAGGGTACATTCAGTACTTC. As protein: CASSLASSGGQGYIQYF.

The chain links TRBV10-1 to TRBJ2-2; D possibly uses TRBD1 or TRBD2 (6 bases each). V was clipped by 3 bases and J by 7 bases, with 15 bases between them. In germline, CDR1 is WNHNN, CDR2 SYGVQD (reference sequence). The CDR3 length is 15 residues. The CDR3: CASSDSGAQFGELFF. The CDR3 DNA follows: TGCGCCAGCAGTGATTCGGGGGCCCAATTCGGGGAGCTGTTTTTT.

In regard to this clonotype: A read error may explain this, as a much larger clone is one base away. The V and J genes are TRBV6-5 and TRBJ2-3, with a tentative D call TRBD1 (6 bases). The CDR3 has 14 residues. V lost 6 bases and J lost 2, with 12 bases in between. CDR1 is MNHEY, CDR2 SVGAGI, per germline. The CDR3 spells CASSRTVHTDTQYF. The CDR3 region has the DNA TGTGCCAGCAGCCGGACAGTTCACACAGATACGCAGTATTTT.

Turning to this clonotype: This sequence may be a read error, since a much larger clone differs from it by one base. This chain's CDR3 is CASSQQGAGNSPLHF. CDR3 bases: TGTGCCAGCAGTCAACAGGGTGCAGGCAATTCACCCCTCCACTTT. The chain joins TRBV6-6 to TRBJ1-6; a possible D gene is TRBD1 (6 bases). This CDR3 spans 15 amino acids. V lost 5 bases and J 7 bases, leaving 15 bases between the germline ends. The germline V gene has CDR1 MNHNY and CDR2 SVGAGI (reference sequence).

This clonotype was counted at least ten times. The chain joins TRBV20-1 to TRBJ2-1; 7 bases match TRBD1. This CDR3 is 16 amino acids long. From germline, CDR1 is DFQATT and CDR2 SNEGSKA (reference sequence). With 2 bases clipped from V and 7 bases from J, the junction kept 14 bases outside the gene matches. This CDR3 reads CSARQPLTGSVNEQFF. The CDR3 nucleotides read TGCAGTGCTAGACAACCCCTGACAGGGTCGGTTAATGAGCAGTTCTTC.

This clonotype was picked up many times. The CDR3 nucleotides are TGTGCCACCAGTGATGGGACAAGAAGCTCCTATAATTCACCCCTCCACTTT. It codes for CATSDGTRSSYNSPLHF. The V and J genes are TRBV24-1 and TRBJ1-6; D might be TRBD1 (6 bases). The CDR3 has 17 residues. In germline, CDR1 is KGHDR, CDR2 SFDVKD. V lost 3 bases to trimming and J lost 0 bases, with 11 bases between them.

A few counts support this clonotype. The chain combines TRBV18 with TRBJ2-3; TRBD2 might be the D (7 bases). Between the trimmed V and J ends, which lost 2 bases and 6 bases, there was a span of 15 bases. The CDR3 is 15 residues long. Germline assignment: CDR1 KGHSH and CDR2 LQKENI. CDR3 in DNA: TGTGCCAGCTCACCAGGCGGGGGCGCTTTGGATACGCAGTATTTT. Translation: CASSPGGGALDTQYF.

This clonotype was seen repeatedly, ten times or more. The V gene is TRBV6-1, the J gene TRBJ2-7, with a weak D call TRBD2 (5 bases). The germline CDR1 and CDR2 sequences are MNHNS and SASEGT. Trimming took off 4 bases at V and 1 base at J, with 17 bases between the two ends. This CDR3 region has 16 residues. For the CDR3, the DNA is TGTGCCAGCAGTGGAAGGTTGGGCGGGTATTCCTACGAGCAGTACTTC. Amino acid sequence: CASSGRLGGYSYEQYF.

The chain employs TRBV12-3 or TRBV12-4 and TRBJ2-3, with 13 positions matching TRBD2. The junction had 11 bases not matched to a gene; V was cut back by 6 bases and J by 2 bases. CDR3 length: 18 residues. CDR3 sequence: CASSIGGLAGRYTDTQYF. CDR3 nucleotides: TGTGCCAGCAGCATAGGGGGACTAGCGGGGCGCTACACAGATACGCAGTATTTT.

This sequence joins TRBV20-1 and TRBJ2-7; 10 positions match TRBD2. The germline V gene has CDR1 DFQATT and CDR2 SNEGSKA (reference sequence). Trimming removed 0 bases from V and 6 bases from J; junction bases left unmatched: 11. The CDR3 totals 16 residues. The CDR3 DNA sequence: TGCAGTGCTAGAGATCATAAGGGACTAGCGTTGGGCGAGCAGTACTTC. It translates to CSARDHKGLALGEQYF.

There are many counts of this clonotype. The rearrangement links TRBV7-2 to TRBJ2-1, with 8 positions matching TRBD2. Germline CDR1 is SGHTA and CDR2 is FQGNSA. This CDR3 is 15 amino acids long. V gave up 1 base and J gave up 9 bases; unmatched junction bases: 8. The CDR3 protein is CASSLEGLGMAEQFF. The CDR3 DNA is TGTGCCAGCAGCTTAGAGGGACTAGGTATGGCTGAGCAGTTCTTC.

This clonotype was detected ten times or more. The V call is TRBV20-1, the J call TRBJ1-4; no clear D. The V gene's germline CDR1 is DFQATT and CDR2 SNEGSKA (reference sequence). The CDR3 covers 11 residues. V shed 3 bases and J shed 7 bases, with 6 bases lying between them. DNA for the CDR3: TGCAGTGCTAGTTTCCGTGAAAAACTGTTTTTT. Protein sequence: CSASFREKLFF.

This clonotype was seen repeatedly, ten times or more. V and J are TRBV12-5 and TRBJ2-3; D unresolved. V was cut by 4 bases and J by 3 bases, with 14 bases left in between. The V gene's germline CDR1 is LGHNT and CDR2 FRNRAP. This CDR3 region has 15 residues. The CDR3 nucleotides read TGTGCTAGTGGTTCCCCCTCGATGGGTACAGATACGCAGTATTTT. Its protein is CASGSPSMGTDTQYF.

Details on this clonotype: At one boundary the junction diverges from the germline segment, which might be a read error. The chain is built from TRBV5-1 and TRBJ1-4; possible D gene TRBD1, 6 bases. Germline V lookup: CDR1 SGHRS, CDR2 YFSETQ. CDR3 length: 13 residues. The CDR3 DNA follows: TGCGCCAGCAGAGGGGGGGCTGGAGAAAACCTGTTTTTT. The encoded protein is CASRGGAGENLFF.

This clonotype came up many times. The J gene is TRBJ2-3, the V gene TRBV20-1; D perhaps matches TRBD2 (5 bases). Germline lookup yields CDR1 DFQATT and CDR2 SNEGSKA (reference sequence). The ends were cut back, 0 bases at V and 13 bases at J, with 14 bases in the middle. This CDR3 spans 12 amino acids. The CDR3 loop reads CSARDLMDSKYF. DNA for the CDR3: TGCAGTGCTAGAGATCTAATGGACTCAAAGTATTTT.

This clonotype was counted ten times or more. The rearrangement joins TRBV7-8 to TRBJ1-5; no clear D gene. The CDR3 is 12 residues long. The V end was cut by 5 bases, the J end by 7 bases, with 9 bases between. Germline assignment: CDR1 SGHVS and CDR2 FQNEAQ. The CDR3 DNA is TGTGCCAGCAGCGCGGAAAGGCAGCCCCAGCATTTT. Residues: CASSAERQPQHF. The entire variable domain, with the rest obtained from reference TRBV7-8 and TRBJ1-5, is as follows: GAGVSQSPRYKVAKRGQDVALRCDPISGHVSLFWYQQALGQGPEFLTYFQNEAQLDKSGLPSDRFFAERPEGSVSTLKIQRTQQEDSAVYLCASSAERQPQHFGDGTRLSIL.

This clonotype was counted between two and nine times. With a much larger clone just one base away, this may be a read error. The chain couples TRBV11-2 to TRBJ2-5, with 10 bases matching TRBD2. The CDR3 is made up of 18 amino acids. The germline V gene has CDR1 SGHAT and CDR2 FQNNGV. The junction had 15 bases not matched to a gene; V was cut back by 4 bases and J by 4 bases. DNA of the CDR3: TGTGCCAGCAGCTCGGGCAGGGGTCCAGCGGGGGGGCTAGAGACCCAGTACTTC. Translation: CASSSGRGPAGGLETQYF.

This clonotype has just one count. DNA of the CDR3: TGTGCCAGCAGCTTAGCAGGACAGGGAGTTGGCTATGGCTACACCTTC. Translating it yields CASSLAGQGVGYGYTF. V usage is TRBV7-9 and J usage is TRBJ1-2; 8 bases line up with TRBD1. The CDR3 extends over 16 amino acids. The germline CDR1 and CDR2 sequences are SEHNR and FQNEAQ (reference sequence). J gave up 4 bases and V 0 bases, and 7 bases lay outside the gene matches.

This clonotype has more than one count but fewer than ten. The V gene is TRBV10-1, the J gene TRBJ2-2; D is possibly TRBD1 or TRBD2 (5 bases each). Germline-derived CDR1 and CDR2 are WNHNN and SYGVQD (reference sequence). V was pared by 3 bases and J by 5 bases, with 13 bases between. The CDR3 sequence is 15 residues long. The chain's CDR3 is CASSDWGSGTGELFF. For the CDR3, the DNA is TGCGCCAGCAGTGATTGGGGGAGTGGGACCGGGGAGCTGTTTTTT.

This clonotype has a count of ten or more. The chain uses TRBV4-1 and TRBJ2-1; 16 bases match TRBD2. V was clipped by 0 bases and J by 16 bases; unmatched bases: 6. Germline V CDR1 and CDR2: MGHRA, YSYEKL. The CDR3 contains 15 residues. The CDR3 protein is CASSQDGTSGGAQFF. CDR3 bases: TGCGCCAGCAGCCAAGATGGGACTAGCGGGGGGGCCCAATTCTTC.

The chain has TRBV7-8 and TRBJ2-7, with D possibly being TRBD1 or TRBD2 (5 bases each). Germline assignment: CDR1 SGHVS and CDR2 FQNEAQ. There are 11 residues in the CDR3. The V and J ends lost 2 bases and 9 bases respectively, with 8 bases between them. The CDR3 coding sequence is TGTGCCAGCAGCTTATATGGGGGGCAGTACTTC. Translating gives CASSLYGGQYF.

This clonotype was picked up many times. The genes are TRBV20-1 and TRBJ2-7; 9 bases are a match to TRBD1. The CDR3 covers 13 residues. The V gene end was trimmed by 4 bases and the J gene end by 6 bases; junction bases not matched to a gene: 7. Germline CDR1 reads DFQATT; CDR2 reads SNEGSKA (reference sequence). As DNA, the CDR3 is TGCAGTGCTAACCCGGGACAGGGATCCGAGCAGTACTTC. This encodes CSANPGQGSEQYF.

About this clonotype itself: A much larger clone sits a single nucleotide away, making a read error possible. The V gene is TRBV6-5, the J gene TRBJ2-1; 7 bases are shared with TRBD1. The CDR3 sequence is 13 residues long. In germline, CDR1 is MNHEY, CDR2 SVGAGI. J gave up 10 bases and V 6 bases, and 9 bases lay outside the gene matches. This CDR3 is CASSLGQIYEQFF. DNA of the CDR3: TGTGCCAGCAGCCTGGGACAGATCTACGAGCAGTTCTTC.

This clonotype was seen just once. The V gene is TRBV7-2, the J gene TRBJ2-7, with 9 bases identical to TRBD2. Germline-derived CDR1 and CDR2 are SGHTA and FQGNSA. The CDR3 spans 14 residues. Germline trimming cut 5 bases from V and 4 bases from J; bases unmatched to any gene: 6. DNA for the CDR3: TGTGCCAGCAGCATGGGACTAGCAGGATACGAGCAGTACTTC. It yields the protein CASSMGLAGYEQYF.

The chain links TRBV18 to TRBJ2-7; 12 bases map to TRBD2. This CDR3 comprises 17 residues. Germline values: CDR1 KGHSH, CDR2 LQKENI. The J segment lost 4 bases and the V segment lost 2 bases, leaving 9 bases of the junction unmatched. This CDR3 is CASSPAASGRVKYEQYF. CDR3 bases: TGTGCCAGCTCACCAGCCGCTAGCGGGAGGGTTAAGTACGAGCAGTACTTC.

The chain employs TRBV25-1 and TRBJ1-3; D uncertain. CDR1 and CDR2 (germline): MGHDK, SYGVNS. V was pared by 5 bases and J by 4 bases, with 12 bases between. The CDR3 is 14 residues long. Here the CDR3 DNA reads TGTGCCAGCAGTCGCGGGATCTCCGGAAACACCATATATTTT. Encoded protein: CASSRGISGNTIYF.

J is TRBJ1-2 and V is TRBV5-1, with 7 bases fitting TRBD1. V lost 0 bases to trimming and J lost 7 bases; unmatched junction nucleotides: 3. The germline V gene encodes CDR1 SGHRS and CDR2 YFSETQ. The CDR3 extends over 13 amino acids. CDR3 nucleotides: TGCGCCAGCAGCTTGGGACAGGGAGTTGGCTACACCTTC. Residues: CASSLGQGVGYTF.